A selection of T cell receptor beta chains follows, all from one sample in a study of cytotoxic CD8 clonotypes in ibrutinib-treated CLL. Method: immunoSEQ multiplex PCR; TCRdb's copy keeps in-frame clones and lacks some. The table has some 40,000 clones, about two thirds seen once; the top ten hold more than 6%. Sequences were derived from PBMCs, sampled at disease progression, from a patient treated with ibrutinib. The receptors here all came from a human donor with chronic lymphocytic leukemia. CDR3s include the opening cysteine and the closing phenylalanine or tryptophan. The order of the fields is CDR3 DNA, CDR3 protein, clone size, J gene, D gene, V gene. The D gene is left open where the match is weak. Expanded clones get a size class; other rows say once, few or many, or leave the size out.

CDR3 DNA: TGTGCCAGCAGCGGACGGCGACTAGCGGGGTTCACAGATACGCAGTATTTT
CDR3 protein: CASSGRRLAGFTDTQYF
clone size: .
J gene: TRBJ2-3
D gene: TRBD2
V gene: TRBV11-2

CDR3 DNA: TGCGCCAGCAGCCCCTTGGCGGGATATAGCACAGATACGCAGTATTTT
CDR3 protein: CASSPLAGYSTDTQYF
clone size: .
J gene: TRBJ2-3
D gene: .
V gene: TRBV5-1

CDR3 DNA: TGTGCCAGCAGCTTGGATCTTAGCGGGACGTCTTACAATGAGCAGTTCTTC
CDR3 protein: CASSLDLSGTSYNEQFF
clone size: once
J gene: TRBJ2-1
D gene: TRBD2
V gene: TRBV5-4

CDR3 DNA: TGTGCCAGCAGCTTAGGGGAAATCGGGGAGCTGTTTTTT
CDR3 protein: CASSLGEIGELFF
clone size: .
J gene: TRBJ2-2
D gene: .
V gene: TRBV11-3

CDR3 DNA: TGTGCCAGCAGTGGGGACAGGGGGACCGGGGAGCTGTTTTTT
CDR3 protein: CASSGDRGTGELFF
clone size: few
J gene: TRBJ2-2
D gene: TRBD1
V gene: TRBV2

CDR3 DNA: TGTGCCAGCAGTTGGGGCAATGAGCAGTTCTTC
CDR3 protein: CASSWGNEQFF
clone size: .
J gene: TRBJ2-1
D gene: .
V gene: TRBV7-8

CDR3 DNA: TGTGCCAGCAGCTTATTAACGGTCACCGGGGAGCTGTTTTTT
CDR3 protein: CASSLLTVTGELFF
clone size: .
J gene: TRBJ2-2
D gene: .
V gene: TRBV7-9

CDR3 DNA: TGTGCCAGCAGAGCGTATCAAGGATTTTTGGGCCCTAATGAAAAACTGTTTTTT
CDR3 protein: CASRAYQGFLGPNEKLFF
clone size: few
J gene: TRBJ1-4
D gene: .
V gene: TRBV2

CDR3 DNA: TGTGCCAGCAGCTTAGAATACTTCGGAGGGAACTATGGCTACACCTTC
CDR3 protein: CASSLEYFGGNYGYTF
clone size: .
J gene: TRBJ1-2
D gene: .
V gene: TRBV11-3

CDR3 DNA: TGTGCCAGCGGCGGAGGCGAGGGGTATCAGCCCCAGCATTTT
CDR3 protein: CASGGGEGYQPQHF
clone size: few
J gene: TRBJ1-5
D gene: .
V gene: TRBV9